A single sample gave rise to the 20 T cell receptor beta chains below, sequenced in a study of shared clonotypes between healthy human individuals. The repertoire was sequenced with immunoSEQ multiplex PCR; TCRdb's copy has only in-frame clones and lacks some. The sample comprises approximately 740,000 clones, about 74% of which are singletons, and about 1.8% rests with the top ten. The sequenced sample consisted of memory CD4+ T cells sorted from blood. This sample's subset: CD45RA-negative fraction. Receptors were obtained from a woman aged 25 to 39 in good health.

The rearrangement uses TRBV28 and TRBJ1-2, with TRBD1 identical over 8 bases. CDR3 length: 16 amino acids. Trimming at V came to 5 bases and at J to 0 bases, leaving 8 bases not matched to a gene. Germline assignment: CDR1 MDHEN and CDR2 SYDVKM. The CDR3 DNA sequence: TGTGCCAGCAGTCGGTACAGGGGGGGCTCTAACTATGGCTACACCTTC. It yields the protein CASSRYRGGSNYGYTF.

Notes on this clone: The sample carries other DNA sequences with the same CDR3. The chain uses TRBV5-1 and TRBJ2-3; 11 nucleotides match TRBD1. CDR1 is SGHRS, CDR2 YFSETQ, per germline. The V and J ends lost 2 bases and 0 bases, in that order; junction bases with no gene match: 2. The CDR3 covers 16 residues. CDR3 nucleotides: TGCGCCAGCAGCTTCGGACAGGGGGCAAGCACAGATACGCAGTATTTT. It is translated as CASSFGQGASTDTQYF.

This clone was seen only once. The CDR3 loop reads CASSGNAGTGSRQYF. CDR3 coding DNA: TGCGCCAGCAGCGGGAACGCGGGGACAGGGTCAAGGCAGTACTTC. The V call is TRBV5-1, the J call TRBJ2-7; 9 nucleotides line up with TRBD1. The CDR3 has 15 amino acids. J gave up 9 bases and V 4 bases, and 14 bases lay outside the gene matches. The V gene's germline CDR1 is SGHRS and CDR2 YFSETQ.

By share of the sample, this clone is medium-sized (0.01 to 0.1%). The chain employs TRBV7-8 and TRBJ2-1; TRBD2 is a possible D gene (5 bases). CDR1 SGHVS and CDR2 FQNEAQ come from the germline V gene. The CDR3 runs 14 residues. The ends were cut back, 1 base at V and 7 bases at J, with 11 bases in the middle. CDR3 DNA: TGTGCCAGCAGCTTAGGAGGACTCTTTAATGAGCAGTTCTTC. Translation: CASSLGGLFNEQFF.

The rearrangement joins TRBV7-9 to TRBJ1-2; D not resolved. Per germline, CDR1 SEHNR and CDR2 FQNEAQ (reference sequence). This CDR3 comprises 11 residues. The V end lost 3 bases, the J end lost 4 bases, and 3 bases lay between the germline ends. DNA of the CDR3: TGTGCCAGCAGCTTTAGCTATGGCTACACCTTC. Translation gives CASSFSYGYTF.

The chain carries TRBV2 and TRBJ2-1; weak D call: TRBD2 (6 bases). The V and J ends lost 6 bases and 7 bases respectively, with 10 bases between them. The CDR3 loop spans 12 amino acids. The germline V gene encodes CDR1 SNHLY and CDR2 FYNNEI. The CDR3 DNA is TGTGCCAGCAGCGGGAGAGGGAATGAGCAGTTCTTC. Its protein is CASSGRGNEQFF.

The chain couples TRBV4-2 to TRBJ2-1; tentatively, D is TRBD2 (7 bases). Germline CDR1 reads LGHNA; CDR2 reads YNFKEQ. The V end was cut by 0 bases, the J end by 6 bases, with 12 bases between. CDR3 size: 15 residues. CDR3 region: CASSQDRGAGNEQFF. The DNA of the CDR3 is TGTGCCAGCAGCCAAGATCGGGGGGCAGGCAATGAGCAGTTCTTC.

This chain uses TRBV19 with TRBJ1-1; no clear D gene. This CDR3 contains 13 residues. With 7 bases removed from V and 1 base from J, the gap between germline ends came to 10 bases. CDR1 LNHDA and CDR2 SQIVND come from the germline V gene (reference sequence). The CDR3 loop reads CASKEVQNTEAFF. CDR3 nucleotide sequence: TGTGCCAGTAAAGAGGTACAGAACACTGAAGCTTTCTTT.

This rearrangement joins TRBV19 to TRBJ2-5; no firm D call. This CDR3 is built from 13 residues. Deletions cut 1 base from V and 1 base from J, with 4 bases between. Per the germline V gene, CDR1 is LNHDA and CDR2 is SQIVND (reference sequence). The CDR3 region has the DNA TGTGCCAGTAGTATAGCGGCCCAAGAGACCCAGTACTTC. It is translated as CASSIAAQETQYF.

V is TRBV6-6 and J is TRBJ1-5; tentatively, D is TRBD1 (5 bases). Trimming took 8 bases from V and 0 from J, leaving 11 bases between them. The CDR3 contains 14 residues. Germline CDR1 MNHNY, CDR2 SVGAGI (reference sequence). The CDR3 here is CASQDTYSNQPQHF. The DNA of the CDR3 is TGTGCCAGCCAGGACACCTATAGCAATCAGCCCCAGCATTTT.

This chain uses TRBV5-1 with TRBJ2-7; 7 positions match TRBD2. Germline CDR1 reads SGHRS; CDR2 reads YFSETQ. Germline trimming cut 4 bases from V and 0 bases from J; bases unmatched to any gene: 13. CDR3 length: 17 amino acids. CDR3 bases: TGCGCCAGCAGCCCCCGGGGGAGGGGAGGGCCCTCCTACGAGCAGTACTTC. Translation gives CASSPRGRGGPSYEQYF.

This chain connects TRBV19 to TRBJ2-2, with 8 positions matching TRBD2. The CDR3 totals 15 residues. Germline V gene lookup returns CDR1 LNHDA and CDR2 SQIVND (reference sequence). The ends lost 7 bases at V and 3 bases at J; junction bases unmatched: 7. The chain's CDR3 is CASKSGGSYTGELFF. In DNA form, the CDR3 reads TGTGCCAGTAAATCGGGGGGGTCCTACACCGGGGAGCTGTTTTTT. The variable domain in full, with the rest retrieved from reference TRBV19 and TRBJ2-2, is DGGITQSPKYLFRKEGQNVTLSCEQNLNHDAMYWYRQDPGQGLRLIYYSQIVNDFQKGDIAEGYSVSREKKESFPLTVTSAQKNPTAFYLCASKSGGSYTGELFFGEGSRLTVL.

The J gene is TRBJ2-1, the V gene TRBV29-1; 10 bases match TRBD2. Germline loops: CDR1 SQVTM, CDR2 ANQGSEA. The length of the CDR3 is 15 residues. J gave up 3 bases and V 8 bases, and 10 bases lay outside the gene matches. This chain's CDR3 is CSTGIGLADYNEQFF. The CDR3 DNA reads TGCAGCACTGGGATTGGACTAGCGGACTACAATGAGCAGTTCTTC.

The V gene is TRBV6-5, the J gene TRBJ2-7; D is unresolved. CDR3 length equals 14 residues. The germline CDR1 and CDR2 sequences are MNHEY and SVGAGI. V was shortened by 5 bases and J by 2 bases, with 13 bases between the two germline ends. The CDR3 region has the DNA TGTGCCAGCAGTCCCGCTCAGAGACCCTACGAGCAGTACTTC. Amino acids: CASSPAQRPYEQYF.

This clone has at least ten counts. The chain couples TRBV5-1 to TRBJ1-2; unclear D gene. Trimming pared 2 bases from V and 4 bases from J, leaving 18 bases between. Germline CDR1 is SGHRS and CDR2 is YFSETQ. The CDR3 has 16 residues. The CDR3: CASSFLRAEPPYGYTF. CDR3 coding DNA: TGCGCCAGCAGCTTTCTCCGGGCAGAGCCCCCCTATGGCTACACCTTC.

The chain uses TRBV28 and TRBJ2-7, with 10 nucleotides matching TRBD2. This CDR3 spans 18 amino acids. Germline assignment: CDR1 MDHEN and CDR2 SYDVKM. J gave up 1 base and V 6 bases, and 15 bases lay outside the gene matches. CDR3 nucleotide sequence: TGTGCCAGCAGACCCGGCGAGCGGGAGGGCATAAGGTCCTACGAGCAGTACTTC. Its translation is CASRPGEREGIRSYEQYF.

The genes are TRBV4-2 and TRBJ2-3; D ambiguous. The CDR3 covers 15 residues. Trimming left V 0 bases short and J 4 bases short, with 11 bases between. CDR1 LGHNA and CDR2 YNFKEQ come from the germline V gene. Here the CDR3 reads CASSQERQLADTQYF. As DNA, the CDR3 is TGTGCCAGCAGCCAAGAACGGCAGTTGGCAGATACGCAGTATTTT.

The CDR3 DNA follows: TGTGCCATCAGTTCGGATACGACAGGGGGCGAAAAACTGTTTTTT. This codes for CAISSDTTGGEKLFF. V and J are TRBV10-3 and TRBJ1-4; 10 nucleotides line up with TRBD1. Germline V gene sequence: CDR1 ENHRY, CDR2 SYGVKD. Unmatched junction bases numbered 8, after V lost 5 bases and J lost 8 bases. This CDR3 comprises 15 residues.

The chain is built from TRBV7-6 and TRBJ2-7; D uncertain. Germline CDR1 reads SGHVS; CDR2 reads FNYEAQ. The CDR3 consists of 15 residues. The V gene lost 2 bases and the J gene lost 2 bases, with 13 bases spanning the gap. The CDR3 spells CASSLRAGQAYEQYF. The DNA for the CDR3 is TGTGCCAGCAGCTTAAGAGCAGGCCAAGCCTACGAGCAGTACTTC.

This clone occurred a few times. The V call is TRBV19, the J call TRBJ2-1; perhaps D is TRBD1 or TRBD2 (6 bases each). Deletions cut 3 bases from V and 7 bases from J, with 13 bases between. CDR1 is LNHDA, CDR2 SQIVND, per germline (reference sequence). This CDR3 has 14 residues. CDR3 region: CASSIQGGMNEQFF. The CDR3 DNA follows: TGTGCCAGTAGTATTCAAGGGGGGATGAATGAGCAGTTCTTC.